This TCR beta chain was sequenced for a study of CD8 T cells in Susac syndrome. Per the germline V gene, CDR1 is SGHRS and CDR2 is YFSETQ. The CDR3 runs to 13 residues. The V and J ends lost 7 bases and 4 bases respectively, with 14 bases between them. An input of 0.5 to 1 ug of RNA was subjected to reverse transcription using random hexamers. TCRdb processed the immunoSEQ multiplex PCR reads anew with MiXCR; each CDR3 protein has one entry. The sample shows approximately 190,000 distinct CDR3 sequences, 95% of them seen only once. Each Susac syndrome patient had definite or probable disease by recently defined criteria.

Sequencing was done on a sample of CD4+ T cells from PBMCs. The rearrangement links TRBV5-1 to TRBJ2-5; TRBD2 is a possible D gene (6 bases). This receptor was obtained from a human donor with Susac syndrome. This CDR3 is CASFRTGGETQYF. The CDR3 DNA reads TGCGCCAGCTTCCGGACCGGGGGAGAGACCCAGTACTTC.